These T cell receptor beta chains were read from a single sample in a study of shared clonotypes between healthy human individuals. Sequenced by immunoSEQ multiplex PCR; TCRdb stores in-frame clones only, minus some. The data show about 1.5 million clones, nearly 99% seen once. Material: naive CD4+ T cells sorted from blood. The source of these receptors is a man younger than 45 in good health. CDR3s include the opening cysteine and the closing phenylalanine or tryptophan. A D gene is named only where the DNA matches it firmly. Only some rows state a clone size, as once, few, many or a class for expanded clones.

v_call	clone_size	j_call	d_call	cdr3_nt	cdr3_aa
TRBV11-2	.	TRBJ1-4	.	TGTGCCAGCAGCTTAGATATTCTGGGGGGACTGTTTTTT	CASSLDILGGLFF
TRBV7-2	.	TRBJ2-2	.	TGTGCCAGCAGCTTAGGGGGCAGAAACACCGGGGAGCTGTTTTTT	CASSLGGRNTGELFF
TRBV29-1	once	TRBJ1-5	TRBD1	TGTGCATCGTCTTCTCCGTCAAATACAGGGGTAAGCAATCAGCCCCAGCATTTT	CASSSPSNTGVSNQPQHF
TRBV18	.	TRBJ1-1	.	TGTGCCAGCTCATCCATCCTGGAAAACACTGAAGCTTTCTTT	CASSSILENTEAFF
TRBV20-1	.	TRBJ2-7	.	TGCAGTGCCGTACAGGGCTACGAGCAGTACTTC	CSAVQGYEQYF
TRBV7-8	once	TRBJ2-1	TRBD2	TGTGCCAGCAGCCCACAGCCGATAGCGGGAGAGCAGTTCTTC	CASSPQPIAGEQFF
TRBV9	.	TRBJ2-7	.	TGTGCCAGCAGCGTAGCTACGGGCAACTACGAGCAGTACTTC	CASSVATGNYEQYF
TRBV2	.	TRBJ2-5	.	TGTGCCAGCAAGGGGCGAGAGACCCAGTACTTC	CASKGRETQYF
TRBV11-3	.	TRBJ2-7	.	TGTGCCAGCAGCCCCTTTTATTTGAGCGAGCAGTACTTC	CASSPFYLSEQYF
TRBV10-1	.	TRBJ1-1	TRBD1	TGCGCCAGCAGCGCGACAGGGAGGGACACTGAAGCTTTCTTT	CASSATGRDTEAFF
TRBV7-8	.	TRBJ1-1	.	TGTGCCAGCACTGGAGGAAGATTGAACACTGAAGCTTTCTTT	CASTGGRLNTEAFF
TRBV28	.	TRBJ1-2	TRBD1	TGTGCCAGCAGTCTGACCCCCGGGACAGGGAGTGAGGGCTACACCTTC	CASSLTPGTGSEGYTF
TRBV18	once	TRBJ2-3	.	TGTGCCAGCTCACCATTGGACACCACAGATACGCAGTATTTT	CASSPLDTTDTQYF
TRBV2	.	TRBJ1-2	.	TGTGCCAGCAGTGAATTATCAGGAGGTGGAAACTATGGCTACACCTTC	CASSELSGGGNYGYTF
TRBV6-1	.	TRBJ2-1	.	TGTGCCAGCAGCCGAACTGAACGGGTTTACAATGAGCAGTTCTTC	CASSRTERVYNEQFF
TRBV5-4	.	TRBJ2-7	TRBD2	TGTGCCAGCAGCTTGACCGTCAGCGGGAGCCACGAGCAGTACTTC	CASSLTVSGSHEQYF
TRBV27	once	TRBJ2-1	.	TGTGCCAGCAGTTTATCTAGGGGGACCCCCGGTGCTGAGCAGTTCTTC	CASSLSRGTPGAEQFF
TRBV9	.	TRBJ2-5	.	TGTGCCAGCAGCGTAGCCGTAAAGTCGGCAGAGACCCAGTACTTC	CASSVAVKSAETQYF
TRBV5-8	.	TRBJ1-5	.	TGTGCCAGCAGCTTGCGAGGGACCCTTTATAGCAATCAGCCCCAGCATTTT	CASSLRGTLYSNQPQHF
TRBV10-3	once	TRBJ2-2	.	TGTGCCATCAGTGATGTGTCGGCGAACACCGGGGAGCTGTTTTTT	CAISDVSANTGELFF
TRBV5-1	.	TRBJ2-5	.	TGCGCCAGCAGCTTGAGGTGGAGGGCGGAGACCCAGTACTTC	CASSLRWRAETQYF
TRBV28	.	TRBJ1-1	.	TGTGCCAGCAGTTTCTTGGCAGGCACTGAAGCTTTCTTT	CASSFLAGTEAFF
TRBV4-1	.	TRBJ1-5	.	TGCGCCAGCAGCCAAGCGTCCGTCAATCAGCCCCAGCATTTT	CASSQASVNQPQHF
TRBV15	once	TRBJ2-3	.	TGTGCCACCAGCAGAGACCAGCCGGGACTGATCACAGATACGCAGTATTTT	CATSRDQPGLITDTQYF
TRBV30	.	TRBJ1-1	TRBD1	TGTGCCTGGAGTGTAACAGGGGCCGGTGAAGCTTTCTTT	CAWSVTGAGEAFF
TRBV30	.	TRBJ1-5	.	TGTGCCTGGAGCAACGGGTTGTGGCAGCCCCAGCATTTT	CAWSNGLWQPQHF
TRBV10-3	.	TRBJ2-1	.	TGTGCCATCAGTGCCGGGGGCATTGAGCAGTTCTTC	CAISAGGIEQFF
TRBV4-2	.	TRBJ2-6	TRBD2	TGTGCCAGCAGCCCCTCGGGAGGGTCCGGGGCCAACGTCCTGACTTTC	CASSPSGGSGANVLTF
TRBV4-2	.	TRBJ2-1	TRBD2	TGTGCCAGCAGCGGAAATCCGGGTCTAGCGGACCACAATGAGCAGTTCTTC	CASSGNPGLADHNEQFF
TRBV5-1	.	TRBJ1-1	.	TGCGCCAGCAGATCGGGGGGCATTGGGACTGAAGCTTTCTTT	CASRSGGIGTEAFF
TRBV9	.	TRBJ2-7	.	TGTGCCAGCAGCGTAGCGTTAGGACGACCAGGGTACGAGCAGTACTTC	CASSVALGRPGYEQYF
TRBV29-1	.	TRBJ2-3	TRBD2	TGCAGCGTTTATTCTAGCGGGAGCACAGATACGCAGTATTTT	CSVYSSGSTDTQYF
TRBV13	.	TRBJ1-5	.	TGTGCCAGCAGCTTAGGGAGCGGGCTCGGGAATCAGCCCCAGCATTTT	CASSLGSGLGNQPQHF
TRBV5-5	.	TRBJ2-2	TRBD1	TGTGCCAGCAGCATTCCGGGACAGGGGAACACCGGGGAGCTGTTTTTT	CASSIPGQGNTGELFF
TRBV28	once	TRBJ2-3	TRBD2	TGTGCCAGCCTCACCAGCGGGAGTTCTGGGGTGCAGTATTTT	CASLTSGSSGVQYF
TRBV7-6	once	TRBJ2-1	.	TGTGCCAGCAGTCCCCGGACGAGTCCTAGTGAGCAGTTCTTC	CASSPRTSPSEQFF
TRBV10-3	.	TRBJ2-1	.	TGTGCCATCAGTCATAAGAACCAGGGGAGGAATTACAATGAGCAGTTCTTC	CAISHKNQGRNYNEQFF
TRBV19	.	TRBJ2-1	TRBD1	TGTGCCAGTAGTATTGGCGGGACAGGTGGAATGTCGGAGCAGTTCTTC	CASSIGGTGGMSEQFF
TRBV15	.	TRBJ2-5	TRBD1	TGTGCCACCAGCAGAGGCGACAGGGAAGAGACCCAGTACTTC	CATSRGDREETQYF
TRBV7-9	.	TRBJ2-2	.	TGTGCCAGCAGCCGGGTCCCCCGGACGTCCGCGAACACCGGGGAGCTGTTTTTT	CASSRVPRTSANTGELFF
TRBV9	.	TRBJ2-1	.	TGTGCCAGCAGCGGAGGGGACATCTTAACTGAGCAGTTCTTC	CASSGGDILTEQFF
TRBV10-3	.	TRBJ1-1	.	TGTGCCATCAGGGGGATGAACACTGAAGCTTTCTTT	CAIRGMNTEAFF
TRBV11-2	.	TRBJ2-5	TRBD2	TGTGCCAGCAGCTTGGTCGGGAGGGCCGCAAAGACCCAGTACTTC	CASSLVGRAAKTQYF
TRBV9	.	TRBJ2-1	TRBD2	TGTGCCACCCAACCCATACTTGGGACTAGCGGCCCCGTGGCCTACAATGAGCAGTTCTTC	CATQPILGTSGPVAYNEQFF
TRBV2	.	TRBJ2-3	TRBD2	TGTGCCAGCAGTGAATCGCGGACTAGCGGGAGGAATACAGATACGCAGTATTTT	CASSESRTSGRNTDTQYF
TRBV15	.	TRBJ1-1	.	TGTGCCACCAGCAGAGCCCGTACTGAAGCTTTCTTT	CATSRARTEAFF
TRBV5-1	.	TRBJ1-1	.	TGCGCCAGCAGCCGGGGGTGGGGATCTAGAGGAACTGAAGCTTTCTTT	CASSRGWGSRGTEAFF
TRBV11-2	.	TRBJ1-1	.	TGTGCCAGCAGCCGGAGCACTGAAGCTTTCTTT	CASSRSTEAFF
TRBV28	.	TRBJ2-1	.	TGTGCCAGCAGGAGAGAGGGTTACAATGAGCAGTTCTTC	CASRREGYNEQFF
TRBV28	.	TRBJ2-3	TRBD2	TGTGCCAGCAGCCAAAAACGACCGGGACTAGAAGGGGATACGCAGTATTTT	CASSQKRPGLEGDTQYF